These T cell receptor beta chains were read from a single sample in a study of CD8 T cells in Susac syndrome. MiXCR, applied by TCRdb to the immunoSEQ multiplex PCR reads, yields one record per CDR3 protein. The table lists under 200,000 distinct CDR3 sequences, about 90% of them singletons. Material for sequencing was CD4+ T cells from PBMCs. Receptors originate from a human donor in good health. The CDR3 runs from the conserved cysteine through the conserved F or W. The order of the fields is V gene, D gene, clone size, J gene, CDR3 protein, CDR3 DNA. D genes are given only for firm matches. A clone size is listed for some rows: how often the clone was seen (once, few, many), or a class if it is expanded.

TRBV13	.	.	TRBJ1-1	CASSPPLGARVTEAFF	TGTGCCAGCAGTCCGCCACTCGGGGCGCGGGTCACTGAAGCTTTCTTT
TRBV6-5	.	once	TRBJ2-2	CASSRQIANTGELFF	TGTGCCAGCAGTCGACAGATCGCGAACACCGGGGAGCTGTTTTTT
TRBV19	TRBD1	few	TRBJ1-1	CASSSGTVNTEAFF	TGTGCCAGTAGTTCTGGGACAGTGAACACTGAAGCTTTCTTT
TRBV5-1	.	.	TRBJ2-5	CASSLMGQETQYF	TGCGCCAGCAGCTTGATGGGGCAAGAGACCCAGTACTTC
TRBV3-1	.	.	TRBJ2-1	CASSPSLANEQFF	TGTGCCAGCAGTCCGTCCTTAGCAAATGAGCAGTTCTTC
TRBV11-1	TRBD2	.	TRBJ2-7	CASSLTAGGTYEQYF	TGTGCCAGCAGCTTAACGGCGGGAGGCACCTACGAGCAGTACTTC
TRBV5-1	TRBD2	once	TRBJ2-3	CASSLGWTSGNTDTQYF	TGCGCCAGCAGCTTAGGATGGACTAGCGGGAACACAGATACGCAGTATTTT
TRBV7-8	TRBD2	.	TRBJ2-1	CASSPEGGSTYNEQFF	TGTGCCAGCAGTCCCGAAGGCGGGAGCACCTACAATGAGCAGTTCTTC
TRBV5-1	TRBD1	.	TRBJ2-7	CASSLRQGSSEQYF	TGCGCCAGCAGCTTGCGACAGGGGAGCTCCGAGCAGTACTTC
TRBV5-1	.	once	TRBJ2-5	CASSIRPRETQYF	TGCGCCAGCAGCATTCGACCGAGGGAGACCCAGTACTTC
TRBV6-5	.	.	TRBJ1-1	CASRAGHSGHAEAFF	TGTGCCAGCAGGGCTGGACACTCAGGCCATGCTGAAGCTTTCTTT
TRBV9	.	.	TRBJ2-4	CASSAAGENIQYF	TGTGCCAGCAGCGCTGCAGGGGAAAACATTCAGTACTTC
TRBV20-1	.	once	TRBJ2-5	CSARDFARNPQETQYF	TGCAGTGCTAGAGATTTTGCGCGGAATCCACAAGAGACCCAGTACTTC
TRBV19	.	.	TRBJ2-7	CASSEPGRTVYEQYF	TGTGCCAGTAGCGAACCGGGACGTACGGTCTACGAGCAGTACTTC
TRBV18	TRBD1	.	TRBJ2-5	CASSALPWLTGKYQETQYF	TGTGCCAGCTCAGCACTCCCATGGCTGACAGGGAAGTACCAAGAGACCCAGTACTTC
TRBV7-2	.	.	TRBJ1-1	CASSSKYGTEAFF	TGTGCCAGCAGCTCGAAGTACGGCACTGAAGCTTTCTTT
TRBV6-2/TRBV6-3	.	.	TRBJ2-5	CASSYPNAGLARQETQYF	TGTGCCAGCAGTTACCCTAACGCGGGGCTAGCGAGACAAGAGACCCAGTACTTC
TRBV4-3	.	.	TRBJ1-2	CASSQEFQGGYTF	TGCGCCAGCAGCCAAGAATTTCAGGGGGGCTACACCTTC
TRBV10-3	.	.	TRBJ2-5	CAISDEQGETQYF	TGTGCCATCAGTGATGAGCAGGGAGAGACCCAGTACTTC
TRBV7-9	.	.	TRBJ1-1	CASSPIRGAEAFF	TGTGCCAGCAGCCCCATAAGGGGCGCTGAAGCTTTCTTT
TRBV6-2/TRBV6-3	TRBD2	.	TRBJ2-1	CATSLPPAGGAEEQFF	TGTGCCACCTCCTTGCCCCCAGCGGGAGGGGCAGAGGAGCAGTTCTTC
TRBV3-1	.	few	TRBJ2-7	CASSPTGLDTYEQYF	TGTGCCAGCAGCCCCACCGGGCTCGACACCTACGAGCAGTACTTC
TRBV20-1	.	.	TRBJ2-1	CSAREQGGPYNEQFF	TGCAGTGCTAGAGAACAGGGGGGGCCCTACAATGAGCAGTTCTTC
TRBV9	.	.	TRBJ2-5	CASSVATGSETQYF	TGTGCCAGCAGCGTAGCAACAGGGAGCGAGACCCAGTACTTC
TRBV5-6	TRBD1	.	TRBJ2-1	CASSLEWTGRGNEQFF	TGTGCCAGCAGCTTGGAGTGGACAGGGAGAGGCAATGAGCAGTTCTTC
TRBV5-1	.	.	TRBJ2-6	CASSLGHNVLTF	TGCGCCAGCAGCTTAGGGCACAACGTCCTGACTTTC
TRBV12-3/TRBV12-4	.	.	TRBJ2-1	CASSLFPDGTYNEQFF	TGTGCCAGCAGTTTATTTCCGGACGGGACCTACAATGAGCAGTTCTTC
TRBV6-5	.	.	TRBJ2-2	CASSPGTWNTGELFF	TGTGCCAGCAGCCCCGGGACATGGAACACCGGGGAGCTGTTTTTT
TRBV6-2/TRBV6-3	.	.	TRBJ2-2	CASITEGGDTGELFF	TGTGCCAGCATTACTGAAGGGGGGGACACCGGGGAGCTGTTTTTT
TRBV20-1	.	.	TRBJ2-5	CSAAFQPGETQYF	TGCAGTGCAGCCTTTCAGCCGGGGGAGACCCAGTACTTC
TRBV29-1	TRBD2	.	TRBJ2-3	CSVGQTGTRGDTQYF	TGCAGCGTCGGACAGACCGGGACTAGAGGGGATACGCAGTATTTT